Below are 32 T cell receptor beta chains sequenced from a single sample in a study of PD-L1 blockade in urothelial cancer. Generated by immunoSEQ multiplex PCR, the TCRdb table keeps only in-frame clones and is missing some. In the table there are approximately 100,000 clones, about nine tenths of which are singletons. The material was PBMCs, obtained around atezolizumab (anti-PD-L1) treatment. The receptors come from an elderly woman with urothelial cancer.

This clone was counted once. V gene TRBV30 combines with J gene TRBJ1-4; 8 bases line up with TRBD1. CDR1 and CDR2 (germline): GTSNPN, SVGIG (reference sequence). V was clipped by 0 bases and J by 7 bases; unmatched bases: 7. The length of the CDR3 is 15 residues. The CDR3, as DNA: TGTGCCTGGAGTGTACGAGGACAGGGTGTTGAAAAACTGTTTTTT. This gives the protein CAWSVRGQGVEKLFF. Together with reference TRBV30 and TRBJ1-4, the CDR3 gives the full variable domain: SQTIHQWPATLVQPVGSPLSLECTVEGTSNPNLYWYRQAAGRGLQLLFYSVGIGQISSEVPQNLSASRPQDRQFILSSKKLLLSDSGFYLCAWSVRGQGVEKLFFGSGTQLSVL.

The V gene is TRBV2, the J gene TRBJ2-5; a weak D match, TRBD1 (6 bases). CDR1 SNHLY and CDR2 FYNNEI come from the germline V gene. CDR3 length equals 12 residues. V lost 6 bases, J lost 4 bases, and 9 bases lay in between. The CDR3 nucleotides read TGTGCCAGCAGACGAGGGGGAGAGACCCAGTACTTC. It is translated as CASRRGGETQYF.

V gene TRBV28 combines with J gene TRBJ2-1, with D possibly being TRBD2 (5 bases). The V and J ends lost 7 bases and 9 bases respectively, with 22 bases between them. Germline CDR1 MDHEN, CDR2 SYDVKM. The CDR3 has 15 amino acids. CDR3: CASTLRGKGGGEQFF. Written as DNA, the CDR3 is TGTGCCAGCACCCTTCGAGGGAAAGGAGGCGGTGAGCAGTTCTTC.

This chain connects TRBV7-9 to TRBJ1-2; 7 nucleotides align to TRBD1. Germline V gene sequence: CDR1 SEHNR, CDR2 FQNEAQ (reference sequence). Trimming removed 5 bases from V and 3 bases from J; junction bases left unmatched: 3. The CDR3 has 13 residues. CDR3 DNA sequence: TGTGCCAGCAGCACAGGGGTTTACTATGGCTACACCTTC. Protein product: CASSTGVYYGYTF.

The chain employs TRBV19 and TRBJ1-2, with TRBD1 identical over 8 bases. The CDR3 extends over 14 amino acids. Germline values: CDR1 LNHDA, CDR2 SQIVND (reference sequence). With 6 bases clipped from V and 4 bases from J, the junction kept 7 bases outside the gene matches. DNA of the CDR3: TGTGCCAGTAGGGCACAGGGGGGGACCTATGGCTACACCTTC. Its translation is CASRAQGGTYGYTF.

The chain combines TRBV29-1 with TRBJ1-2; D uncertain. CDR3 length: 19 amino acids. Germline assignment: CDR1 SQVTM and CDR2 ANQGSEA. Trimming shortened V by 1 base and J by 1 base, and 25 bases separated the two germline ends. CDR3 residues: CSVEAPPGSAVAYNYGYTF. The CDR3 DNA reads as TGCAGCGTTGAAGCCCCGCCGGGATCAGCTGTCGCTTATAACTATGGCTACACCTTC.

The chain employs TRBV5-1 and TRBJ1-2; D might be TRBD1 (5 bases). The CDR3 consists of 15 residues. Germline V gives CDR1 SGHRS, CDR2 YFSETQ. The V gene lost 0 bases and the J gene lost 6 bases, with 15 bases spanning the gap. The DNA of the CDR3 is TGCGCCAGCAGCTTGGAAGCAGGGTCCCTAAATGGCTACACCTTC. Translating gives CASSLEAGSLNGYTF.

The chain links TRBV28 to TRBJ1-2; perhaps TRBD1 as D (5 bases). The CDR3 consists of 14 residues. The V and J ends lost 5 bases and 4 bases respectively, with 14 bases between them. Germline lookup yields CDR1 MDHEN and CDR2 SYDVKM. The CDR3 coding sequence is TGTGCCAGCAGTCTCGACCGCGGGGGCTATGGCTACACCTTC. Amino acids: CASSLDRGGYGYTF.

The genes are TRBV7-6 and TRBJ2-1, with 13 bases lining up with TRBD2. This CDR3 has 17 amino acids. Germline CDR1 and CDR2: SGHVS and FNYEAQ. V lost 3 bases, J lost 6 bases, and 8 bases stayed unmatched. CDR3 DNA sequence: TGTGCCAGCAGCTTTTTCGGACTAGCGGGAGTGGGCAATGAGCAGTTCTTC. Translation: CASSFFGLAGVGNEQFF.

V and J are TRBV5-1 and TRBJ1-5, with 11 bases that match TRBD1. The germline V gene has CDR1 SGHRS and CDR2 YFSETQ. The CDR3 consists of 15 residues. With 4 bases clipped from V and 7 bases from J, the junction kept 7 bases outside the gene matches. The CDR3: CASSPGQGAGQPQHF. CDR3 bases: TGCGCCAGCAGCCCCGGACAGGGGGCCGGCCAGCCCCAGCATTTT.

This chain uses TRBV19 with TRBJ1-1; 7 bases fit TRBD1. There are 14 residues in the CDR3. With 10 bases clipped from V and 6 bases from J, the junction kept 14 bases outside the gene matches. The germline CDR1 and CDR2 sequences are LNHDA and SQIVND (reference sequence). CDR3 region: CATTETGAGAEAFF. CDR3 nucleotides: TGTGCCACTACTGAAACAGGGGCGGGCGCTGAAGCTTTCTTT.

The chain recombines TRBV5-6 with TRBJ2-3; possibly TRBD2 for D (5 bases). Germline V gene sequence: CDR1 SGHDT, CDR2 YYEEEE. The CDR3 consists of 13 residues. V lost 4 bases to trimming and J lost 5 bases, with 11 bases between them. CDR3 bases: TGTGCCAGCAGCCAAGTCGGGATAGATACGCAGTATTTT. Its protein is CASSQVGIDTQYF.

The chain links TRBV27 to TRBJ2-1; no definite D call. Germline loops: CDR1 MNHEY, CDR2 SMNVEV (reference sequence). CDR3 size: 11 residues. V was shortened by 10 bases and J by 9 bases, with 13 bases between the two germline ends. CDR3 coding DNA: TGTGCCACCTACCGGAGTGGTGAGCAGTTCTTC. It encodes CATYRSGEQFF.

Worth noting for this clone: At the DNA level, this CDR3 is encoded by other sequences in the same sample as well. This chain joins TRBV18 and TRBJ1-1; 10 bases fit TRBD1. This CDR3 contains 15 residues. The V and J ends lost 6 bases and 0 bases, in that order; junction bases with no gene match: 4. Germline CDR1 KGHSH, CDR2 LQKENI. For the CDR3, the DNA is TGTGCCAGCTCCCAGGGACAGGGGCTGAACACTGAAGCTTTCTTT. This gives the protein CASSQGQGLNTEAFF.

This chain uses TRBV28 with TRBJ2-2, with TRBD1 matching 11 bases. The CDR3 loop spans 17 amino acids. Germline CDR1 MDHEN, CDR2 SYDVKM. Trimming removed 5 bases from V and 4 bases from J; junction bases left unmatched: 9. The CDR3 bases are TGTGCCAGCAGTCCCCCCGTGGGACAGGGGGGCACCGGGGAGCTGTTTTTT. Encoded protein: CASSPPVGQGGTGELFF.

This clone turned up a few times. The J gene is TRBJ2-1, the V gene TRBV7-3, with unresolved D. Trimming pared 2 bases from V and 0 bases from J, leaving 14 bases between. Looked up from germline, CDR1 is SGHTA and CDR2 is FQGTGA. CDR3 size: 17 residues. CDR3 amino acids: CASSLEPPTDSYNEQFF. The CDR3 nucleotides are TGTGCCAGCAGCTTAGAACCCCCTACTGACTCCTACAATGAGCAGTTCTTC.

The chain has TRBV5-4 and TRBJ2-7; 10 bases align to TRBD1. The CDR3 has 14 amino acids. Trimming cost V 4 bases and J 4 bases; bases outside gene matches: 5. Germline V gene lookup returns CDR1 SGHNT and CDR2 YYREEE (reference sequence). This CDR3 is CASSPDRGSYEQYF. The CDR3 coding sequence is TGTGCCAGCAGCCCGGACAGGGGGTCGTACGAGCAGTACTTC.

V and J are TRBV7-3 and TRBJ1-1; tentative D call: TRBD1 (6 bases). The CDR3 runs 14 residues. Germline CDR1 reads SGHTA; CDR2 reads FQGTGA. V was shortened by 5 bases and J by 0 bases, with 10 bases between the two germline ends. The CDR3 protein is CASSPDRMNTEAFF. CDR3 bases: TGTGCCAGCAGCCCGGACAGAATGAACACTGAAGCTTTCTTT.

The V and J genes are TRBV11-2 and TRBJ2-1; no clear D. V lost 5 bases and J lost 6, with 17 bases in between. The CDR3 loop spans 15 amino acids. Germline loops: CDR1 SGHAT, CDR2 FQNNGV. CDR3 coding DNA: TGTGCCAGCAGCCCGTCTGTGAGCCCTGGCAATGAGCAGTTCTTC. Its translation is CASSPSVSPGNEQFF.

J is TRBJ2-5 and V is TRBV6-1, with 11 bases aligning to TRBD2. The CDR3 is 13 residues long. CDR1 and CDR2 (germline): MNHNS, SASEGT. The V and J ends lost 10 bases and 2 bases, in that order; junction bases with no gene match: 3. The CDR3 region has the DNA TGTGCCACCAGACTAGCGGGACAAGAGACCCAGTACTTC. Protein sequence: CATRLAGQETQYF.

V gene TRBV30 combines with J gene TRBJ1-4; no reliable D call. The CDR3 sequence is 11 residues long. From germline, CDR1 is GTSNPN and CDR2 SVGIG (reference sequence). Trimming shortened V by 2 bases and J by 5 bases, and 3 bases separated the two germline ends. The CDR3 bases are TGTGCCTGGAGTCAGAATGAAAAACTGTTTTTT. Translated: CAWSQNEKLFF.

The genes are TRBV10-2 and TRBJ2-1; 8 bases line up with TRBD2. CDR3 size: 15 residues. V gave up 5 bases and J gave up 5 bases; unmatched junction bases: 8. CDR1 is WSHSY and CDR2 is SAAADI in the germline V gene. CDR3 in amino acids: CASSWGAGGHNEQFF. Here the CDR3 DNA reads TGCGCCAGCAGTTGGGGGGCGGGAGGACACAATGAGCAGTTCTTC.

This clone was observed a few times. The chain employs TRBV9 and TRBJ1-1; D ambiguous. V dropped 0 bases and J dropped 2 bases, with 8 bases sitting between them. The CDR3 totals 14 residues. The germline V gene has CDR1 SGDLS and CDR2 YYNGEE. CDR3 residues: CASSVAAGNTEAFF. CDR3 nucleotides: TGTGCCAGCAGCGTAGCTGCGGGAAACACTGAAGCTTTCTTT.

The chain recombines TRBV5-5 with TRBJ1-2; the D is unclear. The V gene's germline CDR1 is SGHKS and CDR2 YYEKEE (reference sequence). This CDR3 region has 13 residues. Trimming removed 2 bases from V and 5 bases from J, with 10 bases in between. This CDR3 reads CASSFSTEYGYTF. In DNA form, the CDR3 reads TGTGCCAGCAGCTTTTCCACTGAATATGGCTACACCTTC.

The rearrangement uses TRBV6-5 and TRBJ2-7, with D maybe TRBD2 (6 bases). Germline V CDR1 and CDR2: MNHEY, SVGAGI. CDR3 length: 14 residues. Trimming took off 10 bases at V and 4 bases at J, with 20 bases between the two ends. This CDR3 is CATRKGPGTYEQYF. DNA for the CDR3: TGTGCCACAAGAAAAGGCCCGGGGACTTACGAGCAGTACTTC.

This CDR3 reads CASSPQTSRSYNEQFF. In DNA, the CDR3 is TGTGCCAGCAGCCCCCAGACTAGCCGGTCCTACAATGAGCAGTTCTTC. The V gene is TRBV9, the J gene TRBJ2-1; 7 bases agree with TRBD2. V gave up 4 bases and J gave up 1 base; unmatched junction bases: 8. CDR3 length: 16 residues. Germline loops: CDR1 SGDLS, CDR2 YYNGEE.

The rearrangement links TRBV2 to TRBJ2-1, with 8 positions matching TRBD1. V was pared by 6 bases and J by 9 bases, with 7 bases of the junction left unmatched. Germline V CDR1 and CDR2: SNHLY, FYNNEI. The CDR3 contains 13 residues. CDR3 bases: TGTGCCAGCAGCGGACAGGGTTGGGGTGAGCAGTTCTTC. Its translation: CASSGQGWGEQFF.

V usage is TRBV19 and J usage is TRBJ1-1; 7 bases match TRBD1. V was pared by 9 bases and J by 1 base, with 11 bases of the junction left unmatched. Germline CDR1 reads LNHDA; CDR2 reads SQIVND (reference sequence). The CDR3 covers 15 residues. CDR3 DNA sequence: TGTGCCAGCAAGCTTACAGGGGCCCCGAACACTGAAGCTTTCTTT. Its protein is CASKLTGAPNTEAFF.

This rearrangement joins TRBV9 to TRBJ1-3, with D perhaps matching TRBD1 (6 bases). CDR1 is SGDLS, CDR2 YYNGEE, per germline. The CDR3 spans 16 residues. The V and J ends lost 4 bases and 0 bases respectively, with 14 bases between them. CDR3 in amino acids: CASSLFDRSSGNTIYF. The DNA for the CDR3 is TGTGCCAGCAGCCTCTTCGACAGGTCCTCTGGAAACACCATATATTTT.

The rearrangement links TRBV18 to TRBJ1-1; no reliable D call. Germline CDR1 reads KGHSH; CDR2 reads LQKENI. The CDR3 loop spans 14 amino acids. V gave up 0 bases and J gave up 6 bases, with 11 bases separating them. The CDR3 coding sequence is TGTGCCAGCTCACCACCGGGGAGAACAGCTGAAGCTTTCTTT. Its translation is CASSPPGRTAEAFF.

This chain uses TRBV9 with TRBJ1-3, with 8 bases that match TRBD1. The CDR3 sequence is 15 residues long. V lost 2 bases and J lost 4; bases outside the gene matches: 5. Germline V lookup: CDR1 SGDLS, CDR2 YYNGEE. The CDR3 loop is CASSVQGARGNTIYF. The CDR3 DNA reads TGTGCCAGCAGCGTCCAGGGGGCGCGAGGAAACACCATATATTTT.

V gene TRBV18 combines with J gene TRBJ1-1; 9 positions match TRBD1. J was trimmed by 8 bases and V by 3 bases; bases with no gene match: 1. This CDR3 is built from 12 residues. Germline values: CDR1 KGHSH, CDR2 LQKENI. The CDR3 DNA follows: TGTGCCAGCTCACCCGGACAGGGGGAAGCTTTCTTT. Translating gives CASSPGQGEAFF.